This T cell receptor beta chain was profiled in a study of T cell responses to AZD1222 COVID-19 vaccine. Study-level findings and limits: The peak T cell response came first, and repertoires were sampled only after it. Regions 160-218 and 743-854 dominated among vaccine-associated CD4 TCRs spanning spike. Females made up more of the donors, who were largely white British, and clonal diversity may have come out too low. Baseline seropositivity characterized only six or seven AZD1222 recipients.

This clone turned up a few times. Its antigen is unidentified. This CDR3 comprises 19 residues. Germline CDR1 reads MDHEN; CDR2 reads SYDVKM. V shed 1 base, J shed 5 bases, and the junction held 17 bases outside the gene matches. Here immunoSEQ multiplex PCR was the method, and the copy in TCRdb shows in-frame clones only, minus some. The sample lists about 120,000 clones; 90% were seen once. The chain is built from TRBV28 and TRBJ1-5; 7 positions match TRBD1. The clonotype was recovered from an adult who received the MenACWY meningococcal vaccine as a control. The sequencing used peripheral blood, collected 28 days after the second dose of the MenACWY control vaccine. In nucleotides, the CDR3 is TGTGCCAGCAGTTTATTCGGGCCCCTCCCAGGGGGAGGTGATCAGCCCCAGCATTTT. This codes for CASSLFGPLPGGGDQPQHF.